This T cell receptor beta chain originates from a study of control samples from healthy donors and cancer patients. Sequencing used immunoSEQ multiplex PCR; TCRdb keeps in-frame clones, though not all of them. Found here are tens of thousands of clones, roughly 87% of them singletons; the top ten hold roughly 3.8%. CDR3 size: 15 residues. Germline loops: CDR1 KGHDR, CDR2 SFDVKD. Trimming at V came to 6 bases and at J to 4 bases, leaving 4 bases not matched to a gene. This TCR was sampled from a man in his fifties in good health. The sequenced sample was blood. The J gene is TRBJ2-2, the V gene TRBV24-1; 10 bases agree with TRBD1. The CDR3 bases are TGTGCCACCAGTCCGACAGGGGGCTTCACCGGGGAGCTGTTTTTT. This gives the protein CATSPTGGFTGELFF.